The clone carrying this T cell receptor (beta chain) was seen many times. Its antigen is unidentified. Time point: persistent/refractory GD, antithyroid drugs over 5 years with positive TRAb. The TCR library used RNA extracted from PBMCs. Tubes containing EDTA received 8 to 9.5 milliliters of drawn peripheral blood. The CDR3 sequence is 13 residues long. Looked up from germline, CDR1 is MNHEY and CDR2 is SMNVEV (reference sequence). Trimming left V 7 bases short and J 0 bases short, with 9 bases between. The sample is drawn from a study of regulatory T cells in long-lasting Graves disease. Through Arm-PCR of CDR3 regions and iRepertoire HTBI primers, TCR beta libraries were built. The authors' processing: Segment identification across samples yielded around 60 TRBV and approximately 15 TRBJ segments. TCRdb passed the multiplex PCR reads through MiXCR, listing each CDR3 protein once. The V and J calls and clone size are TCRdb's, not the authors'. The sample has 310,000 or so distinct CDR3 sequences, about 20% seen once.

General study points: New patients shared 750 to 1,000 public clonotypes, and persistent patients shared more, with 2,741. Analyses excluded thyroid tissue, covering peripheral blood alone.

V is TRBV27 and J is TRBJ1-1; D is uncertain. This sample comprised peripheral blood mononuclear cells (PBMCs), obtained when the disease was refractory, from a patient treated with antithyroid drugs. This TCR was recovered from a female donor with Graves disease. The CDR3 loop is CASTDPMNTEAFF. The CDR3 DNA follows: TGTGCCAGCACCGACCCCATGAACACTGAAGCTTTCTTT.